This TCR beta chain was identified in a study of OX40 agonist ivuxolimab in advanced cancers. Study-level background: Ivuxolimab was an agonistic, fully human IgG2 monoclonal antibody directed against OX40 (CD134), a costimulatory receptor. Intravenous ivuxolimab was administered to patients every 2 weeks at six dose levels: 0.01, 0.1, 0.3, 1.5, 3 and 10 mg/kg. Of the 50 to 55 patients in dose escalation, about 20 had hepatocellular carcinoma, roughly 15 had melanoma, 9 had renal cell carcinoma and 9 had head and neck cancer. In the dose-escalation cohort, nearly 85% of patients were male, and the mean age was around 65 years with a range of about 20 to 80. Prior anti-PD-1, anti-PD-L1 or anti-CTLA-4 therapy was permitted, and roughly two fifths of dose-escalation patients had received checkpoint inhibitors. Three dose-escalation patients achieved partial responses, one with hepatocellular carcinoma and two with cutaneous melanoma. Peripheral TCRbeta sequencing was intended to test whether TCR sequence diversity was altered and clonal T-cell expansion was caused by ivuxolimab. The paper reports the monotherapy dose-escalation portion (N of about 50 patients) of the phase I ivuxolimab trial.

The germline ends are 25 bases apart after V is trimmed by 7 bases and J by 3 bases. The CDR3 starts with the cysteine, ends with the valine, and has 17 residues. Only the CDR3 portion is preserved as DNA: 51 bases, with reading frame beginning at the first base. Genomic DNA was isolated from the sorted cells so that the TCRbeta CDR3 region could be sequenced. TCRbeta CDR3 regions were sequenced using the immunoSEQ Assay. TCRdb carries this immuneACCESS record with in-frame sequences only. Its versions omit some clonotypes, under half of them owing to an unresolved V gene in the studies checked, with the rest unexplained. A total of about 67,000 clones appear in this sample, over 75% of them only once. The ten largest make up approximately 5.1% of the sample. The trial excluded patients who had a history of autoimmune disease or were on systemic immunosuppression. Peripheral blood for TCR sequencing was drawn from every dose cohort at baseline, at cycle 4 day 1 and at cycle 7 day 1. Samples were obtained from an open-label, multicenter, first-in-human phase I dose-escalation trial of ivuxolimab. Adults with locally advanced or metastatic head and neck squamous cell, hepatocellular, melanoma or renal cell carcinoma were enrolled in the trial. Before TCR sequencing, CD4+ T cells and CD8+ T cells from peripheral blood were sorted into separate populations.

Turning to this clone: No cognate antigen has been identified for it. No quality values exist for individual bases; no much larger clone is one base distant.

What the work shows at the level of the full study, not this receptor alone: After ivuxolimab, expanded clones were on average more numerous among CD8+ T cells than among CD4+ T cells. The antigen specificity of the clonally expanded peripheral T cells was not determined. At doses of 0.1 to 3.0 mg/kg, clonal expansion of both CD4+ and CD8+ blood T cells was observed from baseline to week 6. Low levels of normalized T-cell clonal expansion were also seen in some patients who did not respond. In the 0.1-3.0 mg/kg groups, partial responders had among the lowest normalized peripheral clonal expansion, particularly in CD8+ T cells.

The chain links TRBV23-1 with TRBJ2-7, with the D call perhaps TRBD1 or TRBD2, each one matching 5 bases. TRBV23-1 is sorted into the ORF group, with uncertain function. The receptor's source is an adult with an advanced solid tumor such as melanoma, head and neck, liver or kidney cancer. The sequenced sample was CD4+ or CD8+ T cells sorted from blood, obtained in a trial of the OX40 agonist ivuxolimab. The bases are TGCGCCAGCACCGAGGGGACGGGGAGCTCCTCATTCTACGAGCAGTACGTC. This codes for CASTEGTGSSSFYEQYV.